The clone carrying this T cell receptor beta chain was recorded at least ten times. Its antigen is currently unknown. Other autoimmune diseases, uncontrolled infections, pregnancy or lactation ruled patients out of participation. The data were taken from a study of Graves' ophthalmopathy and Graves' hyperthyroidism. Germline V gene lookup returns CDR1 MNHNS and CDR2 SASEGT. Trimming took 10 bases from V and 8 from J; bases not matched to a gene: 7. The CDR3 totals 12 residues. The study's findings and limits: The blood repertoire also included most expanded thyroid clonotypes above 0.001 frequency. The study's model predicted ophthalmopathy progression at approximately 70% sensitivity and about 72% specificity.

The study amplified TCR beta CDR3 regions using RNA transcripts. First-round RT-PCR relied on HTBI primers, and a second-round multiplex PCR came next. MiXCR, run by TCRdb on the multiplex PCR reads, gives a single entry per CDR3 protein. This table holds about 480,000 distinct CDR3 sequences, 14% found once. The chain has TRBV6-1 and TRBJ2-2; 7 bases line up with TRBD2. This TCR derives from a woman in her 30s with Graves' ophthalmopathy. The sample comprised blood. For the CDR3, the DNA is TGTGCCACCGCGGGGGTGCGGGGGGAGCTGTTTTTT. Its translation: CATAGVRGELFF.